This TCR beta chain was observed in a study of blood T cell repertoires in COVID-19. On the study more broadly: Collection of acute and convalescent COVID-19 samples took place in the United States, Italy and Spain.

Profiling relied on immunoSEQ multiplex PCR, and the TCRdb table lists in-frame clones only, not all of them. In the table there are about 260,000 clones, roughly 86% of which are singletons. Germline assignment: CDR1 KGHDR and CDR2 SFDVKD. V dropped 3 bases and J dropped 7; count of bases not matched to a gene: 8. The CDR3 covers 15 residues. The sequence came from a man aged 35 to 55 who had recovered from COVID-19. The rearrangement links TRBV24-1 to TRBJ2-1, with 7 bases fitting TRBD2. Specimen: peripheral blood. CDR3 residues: CATSDGGGEGNEQFF. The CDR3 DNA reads TGTGCCACCAGTGATGGAGGAGGGGAGGGGAATGAGCAGTTCTTC.